These 21 T cell receptor beta chains came from one sample sequenced in a study of blood T cell repertoires in COVID-19. Libraries were prepared by immunoSEQ multiplex PCR; TCRdb keeps only in-frame clonotypes and omits some of them. The table lists roughly 340,000 clones, more than 75% of them singletons. Sequenced: PBMCs or T cells enriched from blood (not recorded which). The source is a man aged 40-55 years in a cohort exposed to, infected with or recovered from COVID-19 (not recorded which).

The J gene is TRBJ1-5, the V gene TRBV27; 7 bases align to TRBD1. There are 16 residues in the CDR3. CDR1 is MNHEY and CDR2 is SMNVEV in the germline V gene (reference sequence). V dropped 4 bases and J dropped 2; count of bases not matched to a gene: 8. The CDR3 region is CASSWDATGGNQPQHF. The CDR3, as DNA: TGTGCCAGCAGTTGGGACGCTACAGGGGGCAATCAGCCCCAGCATTTT.

The chain joins TRBV5-1 to TRBJ2-7; tentative D call: TRBD2 (6 bases). The CDR3 is 14 amino acids. CDR1 and CDR2 from the germline V gene are SGHRS and YFSETQ. Trimming removed 4 bases from V and 2 bases from J, with 13 bases in between. CDR3: CASSPRPSAYEQYF. In DNA, the CDR3 is TGCGCCAGCAGCCCCCGTCCTAGCGCCTACGAGCAGTACTTC.

The chain employs TRBV10-3 and TRBJ2-3; 13 bases align to TRBD2. This CDR3 is 17 amino acids long. V shed 4 bases and J 0 bases; nucleotides not matched to a gene: 4. The V gene's germline CDR1 is ENHRY and CDR2 SYGVKD. CDR3 in amino acids: CAISGLAGGSSTDTQYF. The DNA of the CDR3 is TGTGCCATCAGTGGACTAGCGGGAGGTTCCAGCACAGATACGCAGTATTTT.

The J gene is TRBJ1-2, the V gene TRBV5-4; D remains ambiguous. The germline gives CDR1 SGHNT, CDR2 YYREEE (reference sequence). V was shortened by 0 bases and J by 1 base, with 4 bases between the two germline ends. This CDR3 is built from 13 residues. CDR3 amino acids: CASSLAVNYGYTF. The CDR3 DNA reads TGTGCCAGCAGCTTGGCAGTTAACTATGGCTACACCTTC.

The chain combines TRBV7-9 with TRBJ2-1, with D perhaps TRBD2 (6 bases). The germline V gene encodes CDR1 SEHNR and CDR2 FQNEAQ (reference sequence). The CDR3 covers 15 residues. V lost 5 bases and J 9 bases, leaving 20 bases between the germline ends. The CDR3 DNA sequence: TGTGCCAGCAGCCCCTCAGGCGGGATGGTTGGTGAGCAGTTCTTC. Residues: CASSPSGGMVGEQFF.

The V call is TRBV4-1, the J call TRBJ2-5; D perhaps matches TRBD1 (5 bases). The germline V gene has CDR1 MGHRA and CDR2 YSYEKL. The V end lost 4 bases, the J end lost 4 bases, and 16 bases lay between the germline ends. This CDR3 spans 15 amino acids. CDR3: CASSPVGRVRETQYF. As DNA, the CDR3 is TGCGCCAGCAGCCCGGTCGGCAGGGTGAGAGAGACCCAGTACTTC.

V and J are TRBV7-9 and TRBJ2-1, with 11 bases that match TRBD2. Trimming cost V 1 base and J 0 bases; bases outside gene matches: 2. Per germline, CDR1 SEHNR and CDR2 FQNEAQ (reference sequence). The CDR3 is made up of 17 amino acids. The CDR3: CASSLVTSGSSYNEQFF. CDR3 DNA sequence: TGTGCCAGCAGCTTAGTCACTAGCGGGAGCTCCTACAATGAGCAGTTCTTC.

This chain uses TRBV6-5 with TRBJ1-5, with TRBD1 identical over 10 bases. V shed 5 bases and J 9 bases; nucleotides not matched to a gene: 7. The CDR3 is 14 residues long. The germline V gene encodes CDR1 MNHEY and CDR2 SVGAGI. CDR3 in DNA: TGTGCCAGCAGTCCGGGACAGGGGTCAGGGCCCCAGCATTTT. It codes for CASSPGQGSGPQHF.

V usage is TRBV12-5 and J usage is TRBJ1-2; D is perhaps TRBD1 (5 bases). Germline values: CDR1 LGHNT, CDR2 FRNRAP. The CDR3 is made up of 15 amino acids. The V and J ends lost 0 bases and 8 bases respectively, with 16 bases between them. The CDR3 spells CASGLVQTAGRGYTF. CDR3 sequence (DNA): TGTGCTAGTGGTTTGGTACAAACGGCAGGGCGAGGCTACACCTTC.

The chain employs TRBV5-1 and TRBJ1-1; 7 bases agree with TRBD1. Germline V CDR1 and CDR2: SGHRS, YFSETQ. The length of the CDR3 is 13 residues. V shed 3 bases, J shed 5 bases, and the junction held 4 bases outside the gene matches. The CDR3: CASSYTGVTEAFF. As DNA, the CDR3 is TGCGCCAGCAGCTATACAGGGGTTACTGAAGCTTTCTTT.

The rearrangement uses TRBV19 and TRBJ1-1; D unresolved. CDR1 and CDR2 (germline): LNHDA, SQIVND (reference sequence). V gave up 7 bases and J gave up 4 bases, with 16 bases separating them. This CDR3 is built from 14 residues. In DNA, the CDR3 is TGTGCCAGTACCCCCCGGGTGGAGGTCACTGAAGCTTTCTTT. Protein product: CASTPRVEVTEAFF.

The genes are TRBV27 and TRBJ1-6; D not certain. The CDR3 extends over 14 amino acids. CDR1 is MNHEY, CDR2 SMNVEV, per germline (reference sequence). Trimming cost V 6 bases and J 9 bases, with 15 bases left between them. The CDR3 region has the DNA TGTGCCAGCAGCCGGACTTCCTCTCGTTCACCCCTCCACTTT. It translates to CASSRTSSRSPLHF.

This clone was observed a handful of times. CDR3 bases: TGTGCCAGCAGCCAAGATCTAGCGGGAGGTAGCACAGATACGCAGTATTTT. Amino acid sequence: CASSQDLAGGSTDTQYF. The V call is TRBV3-1 (or the pseudogene TRBV3-2), the J call TRBJ2-3, with 11 bases fitting TRBD2. This CDR3 comprises 17 residues. The trim removed 0 bases at V and 0 bases at J, leaving 2 bases unmatched. Per germline, CDR1 LGHDT and CDR2 YNNKEL (reference sequence).

The chain joins TRBV5-1 to TRBJ1-3; 7 bases are shared with TRBD1. Germline CDR1 reads SGHRS; CDR2 reads YFSETQ. The length of the CDR3 is 16 residues. The trim removed 0 bases at V and 4 bases at J, leaving 7 bases unmatched. CDR3 in amino acids: CASSLGTGVRGNTIYF. CDR3 DNA: TGCGCCAGCAGCTTGGGGACAGGAGTGAGAGGAAACACCATATATTTT.

The chain is built from TRBV29-1 and TRBJ2-1; weak D call: TRBD2 (5 bases). Germline CDR1 is SQVTM and CDR2 is ANQGSEA. The CDR3 sequence is 10 residues long. The germline V and J ends were trimmed by 7 bases and 10 bases, with 11 bases remaining between them. CDR3 in DNA: TGCAGCGGCAAGCAGCGGGAGCAGTTCTTC. Protein sequence: CSGKQREQFF.

This clone was counted once. The genes are TRBV5-1 and TRBJ2-2; 9 positions agree with TRBD1. The CDR3 consists of 16 residues. Germline CDR1 is SGHRS and CDR2 is YFSETQ. With V trimmed by 4 bases and J by 6 bases, 10 bases remained unmatched. The CDR3, as DNA: TGCGCCAGCAGCCCACCCGGGACAGGGTATGCCGGGGAGCTGTTTTTT. Its protein product is CASSPPGTGYAGELFF.

The rearrangement links TRBV14 to TRBJ2-5; 10 nucleotides line up with TRBD2. The CDR3 runs to 15 residues. CDR1 is SGHDN and CDR2 is FVKESK in the germline V gene. V shed 4 bases, J shed 5 bases, and the junction held 7 bases outside the gene matches. CDR3 sequence: CASSRDSGRSETQYF. In nucleotides, the CDR3 is TGTGCCAGCAGCCGAGATAGCGGGAGGTCTGAGACCCAGTACTTC.

The V and J genes are TRBV9 and TRBJ2-1; TRBD2 matches at 10 bases. Germline V gene lookup returns CDR1 SGDLS and CDR2 YYNGEE. This CDR3 is built from 14 residues. After removal of 1 base from V and 5 bases from J, the junction contained 0 bases not matched to a gene. The CDR3 loop reads CASSVSGRDNEQFF. Here the CDR3 DNA reads TGTGCCAGCAGCGTAAGCGGGAGGGACAATGAGCAGTTCTTC.

This rearrangement joins TRBV7-9 to TRBJ2-1; TRBD2 aligns across 7 bases. Unmatched junction bases numbered 7, after V lost 8 bases and J lost 0 bases. CDR1 SEHNR and CDR2 FQNEAQ come from the germline V gene (reference sequence). The CDR3 runs 15 residues. The CDR3, as DNA: TGTGCCAGCCAAAGGGGCGGGAGCTCCTACAATGAGCAGTTCTTC. This encodes CASQRGGSSYNEQFF.

The chain couples TRBV5-8 to TRBJ1-4; D gene uncertain. Germline-derived CDR1 and CDR2 are SGHTS and YDEGEE. V was shortened by 0 bases and J by 0 bases, with 6 bases between the two germline ends. The length of the CDR3 is 15 residues. DNA of the CDR3: TGTGCCAGCAGCTTGGACACCCCAACTAATGAAAAACTGTTTTTT. Protein sequence: CASSLDTPTNEKLFF.

The rearrangement uses TRBV5-1 and TRBJ2-1; 10 bases are shared with TRBD1. The CDR3 has 15 residues. Looked up from germline, CDR1 is SGHRS and CDR2 is YFSETQ. With 5 bases clipped from V and 3 bases from J, the junction kept 5 bases outside the gene matches. The CDR3 reads CASSKDRGDYNEQFF. In DNA form, the CDR3 reads TGCGCCAGCAGTAAGGACAGGGGGGACTACAATGAGCAGTTCTTC.